This T cell receptor beta chain was captured by sequencing in a study of T-cell reconstitution after alpha-beta-depleted transplantation in children. The CDR3 covers 14 residues. V lost 6 bases and J lost 6, with 14 bases in between. Germline CDR1 reads MNHNS; CDR2 reads SASEGT. This clonotype showed up just a few times. Its matching antigen is unknown. General study findings and limits: Counts and diversity of T cells one year after transplant came mostly from newly produced T cells. Surviving recipient T cells and thymic progenitors underlay high day-60 TCRbeta diversity in some patients. Two months or so post-transplant, alpha-beta T cells reportedly derived from several hundred expanded graft clones.

The authors prepared the TCRbeta library with unique molecular identifiers. TCRdb reprocessed the PCR reads with MiXCR, giving one entry per CDR3 protein. The table records hundreds of thousands of distinct CDR3 sequences, 15% to 20% of them present only once. The chain is built from TRBV6-1 and TRBJ2-2; D is uncertain. The input for sequencing was PBMCs, mostly from graft donor cells, taken 360 days after TCRalphabeta/CD19-depleted stem cell transplant. This clonotype originated in a male patient between 2 and 10 years old who had a stem cell transplant for acute lymphoblastic leukemia, so the T cells may come from the graft donor. For the CDR3, the DNA is TGTGCCAGCAGCCGCGGACCGCGTTCCGGGGAGCTGTTTTTT. Its translation: CASSRGPRSGELFF.